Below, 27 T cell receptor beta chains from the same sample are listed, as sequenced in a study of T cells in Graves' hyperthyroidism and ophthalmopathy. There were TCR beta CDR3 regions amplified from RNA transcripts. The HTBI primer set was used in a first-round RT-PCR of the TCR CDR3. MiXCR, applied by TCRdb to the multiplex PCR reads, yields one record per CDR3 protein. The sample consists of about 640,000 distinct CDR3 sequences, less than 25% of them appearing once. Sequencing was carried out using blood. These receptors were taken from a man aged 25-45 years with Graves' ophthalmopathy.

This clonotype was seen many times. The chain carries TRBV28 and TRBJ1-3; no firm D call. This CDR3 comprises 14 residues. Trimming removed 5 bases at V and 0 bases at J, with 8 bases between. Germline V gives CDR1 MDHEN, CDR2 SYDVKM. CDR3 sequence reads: CASSHTVSGNTIYF. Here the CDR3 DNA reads TGTGCCAGCAGTCATACAGTCTCTGGAAACACCATATATTTT.

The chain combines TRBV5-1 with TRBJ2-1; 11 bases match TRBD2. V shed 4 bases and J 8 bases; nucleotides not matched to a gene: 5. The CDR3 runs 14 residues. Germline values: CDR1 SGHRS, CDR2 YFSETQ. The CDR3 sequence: CASSATSGSDEQFF. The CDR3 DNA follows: TGCGCCAGCAGCGCCACTAGCGGGAGTGATGAGCAGTTCTTC. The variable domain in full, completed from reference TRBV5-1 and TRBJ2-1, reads KAGVTQTPRYLIKTRGQQVTLSCSPISGHRSVSWYQQTPGQGLQFLFEYFSETQRNKGNFPGRFSGRQFSNSRSEMNVSTLELGDSALYLCASSATSGSDEQFFGPGTRLTVL.

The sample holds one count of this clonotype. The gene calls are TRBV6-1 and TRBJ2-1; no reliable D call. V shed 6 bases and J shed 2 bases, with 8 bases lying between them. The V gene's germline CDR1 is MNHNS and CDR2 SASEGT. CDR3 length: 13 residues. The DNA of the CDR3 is TGTGCCAGCAGGACTGCTACCTACAATGAGCAGTTCTTC. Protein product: CASRTATYNEQFF.

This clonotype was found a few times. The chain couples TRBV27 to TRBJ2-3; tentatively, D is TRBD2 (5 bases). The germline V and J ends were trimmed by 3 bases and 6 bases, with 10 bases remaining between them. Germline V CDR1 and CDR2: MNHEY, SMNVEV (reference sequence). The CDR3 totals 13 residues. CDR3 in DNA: TGTGCCAGCAGTTTGACTACAACGGATACGCAGTATTTT. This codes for CASSLTTTDTQYF.

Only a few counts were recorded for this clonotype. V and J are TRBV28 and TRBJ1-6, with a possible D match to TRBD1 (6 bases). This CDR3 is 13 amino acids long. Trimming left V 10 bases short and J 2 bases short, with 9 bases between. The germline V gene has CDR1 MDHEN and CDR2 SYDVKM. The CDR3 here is CATGQTYNSPLHF. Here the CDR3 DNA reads TGTGCCACAGGACAGACCTATAATTCACCCCTCCACTTT.

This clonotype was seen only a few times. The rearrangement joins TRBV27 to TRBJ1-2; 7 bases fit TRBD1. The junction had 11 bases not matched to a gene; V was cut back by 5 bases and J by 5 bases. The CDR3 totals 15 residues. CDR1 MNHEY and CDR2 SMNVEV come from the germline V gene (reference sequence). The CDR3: CASSPKEGGGYGYTF. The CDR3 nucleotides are TGTGCCAGCAGTCCCAAGGAAGGGGGCGGTTATGGCTACACCTTC.

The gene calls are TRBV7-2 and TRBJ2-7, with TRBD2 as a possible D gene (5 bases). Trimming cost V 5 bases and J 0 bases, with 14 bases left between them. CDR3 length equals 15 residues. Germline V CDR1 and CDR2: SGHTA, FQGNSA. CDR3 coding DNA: TGTGCCAGCAGCCCCCGGGAATGGTACTCCTACGAGCAGTACTTC. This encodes CASSPREWYSYEQYF.

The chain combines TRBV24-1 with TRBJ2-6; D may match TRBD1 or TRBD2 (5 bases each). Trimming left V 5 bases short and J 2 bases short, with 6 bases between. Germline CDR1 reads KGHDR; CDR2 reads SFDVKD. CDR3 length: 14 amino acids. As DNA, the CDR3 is TGTGCCACCAGTGGGGGGACTGGGGCCAACGTCCTGACTTTC. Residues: CATSGGTGANVLTF.

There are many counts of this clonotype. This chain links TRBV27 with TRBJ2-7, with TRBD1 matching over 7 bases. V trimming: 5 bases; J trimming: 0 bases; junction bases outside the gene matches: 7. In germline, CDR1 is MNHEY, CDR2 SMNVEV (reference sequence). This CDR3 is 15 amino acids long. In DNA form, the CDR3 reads TGTGCCAGCAGTAGCCTGGGACAGACCTCCTACGAGCAGTACTTC. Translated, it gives CASSSLGQTSYEQYF.

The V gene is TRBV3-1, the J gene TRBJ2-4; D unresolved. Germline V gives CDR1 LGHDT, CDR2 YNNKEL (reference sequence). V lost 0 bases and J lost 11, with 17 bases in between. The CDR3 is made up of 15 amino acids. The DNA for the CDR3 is TGTGCCAGCAGCCAAGATCTTTACCCAGGTCCGGTTCAGTACTTC. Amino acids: CASSQDLYPGPVQYF.

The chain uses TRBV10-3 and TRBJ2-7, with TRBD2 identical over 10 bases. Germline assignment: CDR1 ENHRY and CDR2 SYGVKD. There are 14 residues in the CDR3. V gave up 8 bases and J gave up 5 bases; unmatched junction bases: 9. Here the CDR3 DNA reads TGTGCCATCGGCGAGGCTAGCGGGAGCGACGAGCAGTACTTC. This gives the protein CAIGEASGSDEQYF.

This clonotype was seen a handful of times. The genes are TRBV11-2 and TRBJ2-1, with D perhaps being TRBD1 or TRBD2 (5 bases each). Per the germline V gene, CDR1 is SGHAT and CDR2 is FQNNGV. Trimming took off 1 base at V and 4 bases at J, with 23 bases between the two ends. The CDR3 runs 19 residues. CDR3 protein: CASSLAGRRSGLFYNEQFF. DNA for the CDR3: TGTGCCAGCAGCTTAGCGGGACGCAGGAGTGGTTTGTTTTACAATGAGCAGTTCTTC. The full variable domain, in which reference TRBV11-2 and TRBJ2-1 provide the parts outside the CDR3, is EAGVAQSPRYKIIEKRQSVAFWCNPISGHATLYWYQQILGQGPKLLIQFQNNGVVDDSQLPKDRFSAERLKGVDSTLKIQPAKLEDSAVYLCASSLAGRRSGLFYNEQFFGPGTRLTVL.

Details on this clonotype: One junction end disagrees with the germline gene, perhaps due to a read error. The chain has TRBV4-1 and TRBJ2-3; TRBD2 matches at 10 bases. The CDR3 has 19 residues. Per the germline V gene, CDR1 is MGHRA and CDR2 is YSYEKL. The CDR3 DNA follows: TGTGCCAGCAGCCATCGGCCCTCGAGGCAGCGGGAGGGGGCAGATACGCAGTATTTT. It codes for CASSHRPSRQREGADTQYF.

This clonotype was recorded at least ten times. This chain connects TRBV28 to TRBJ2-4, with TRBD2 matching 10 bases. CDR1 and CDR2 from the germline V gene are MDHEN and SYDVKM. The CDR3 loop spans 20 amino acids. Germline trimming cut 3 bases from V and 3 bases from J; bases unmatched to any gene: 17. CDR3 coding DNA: TGTGCCAGCAGTTTCCCCTGGTCTAGCGGGAGAGGAGTGGACAAAAACATTCAGTACTTC. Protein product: CASSFPWSSGRGVDKNIQYF.

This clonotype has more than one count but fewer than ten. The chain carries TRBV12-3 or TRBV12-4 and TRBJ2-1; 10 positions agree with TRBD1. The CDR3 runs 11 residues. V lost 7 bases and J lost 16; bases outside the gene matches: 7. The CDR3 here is CASTFRQGAFF. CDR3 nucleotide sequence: TGTGCCAGCACCTTCAGACAGGGGGCCTTCTTC.

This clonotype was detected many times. CDR3: CASSLAGPDNEQFF. The CDR3 DNA follows: TGTGCCAGCAGTTTGGCGGGACCCGACAATGAGCAGTTCTTC. The genes are TRBV12-3 or TRBV12-4 and TRBJ2-1, with a possible D match to TRBD2 (6 bases). The length of the CDR3 is 14 residues. The ends were cut back, 3 bases at V and 5 bases at J, with 11 bases in the middle.

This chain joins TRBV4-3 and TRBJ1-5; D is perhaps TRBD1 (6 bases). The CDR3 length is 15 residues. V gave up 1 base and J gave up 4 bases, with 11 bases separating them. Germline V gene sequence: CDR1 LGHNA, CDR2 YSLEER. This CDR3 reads CASSQGSTGNQPQHF. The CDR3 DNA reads TGCGCCAGCAGCCAAGGGTCTACAGGGAATCAGCCCCAGCATTTT.

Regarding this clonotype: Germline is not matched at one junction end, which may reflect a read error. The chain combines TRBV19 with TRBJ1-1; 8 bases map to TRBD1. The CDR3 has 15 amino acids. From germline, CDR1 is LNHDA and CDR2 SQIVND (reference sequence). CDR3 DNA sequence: TGTGCCAGTAGTACCATGGACAGGGCAAACACTGAAGCTTTGTTT. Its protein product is CASSTMDRANTEALF.

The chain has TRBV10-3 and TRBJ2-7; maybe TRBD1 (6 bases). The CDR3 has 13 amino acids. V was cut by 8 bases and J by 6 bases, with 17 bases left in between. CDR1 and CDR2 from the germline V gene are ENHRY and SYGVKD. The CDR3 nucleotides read TGTGCCATCGCAACCACAGGGTTGGGCGAGCAGTACTTC. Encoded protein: CAIATTGLGEQYF.

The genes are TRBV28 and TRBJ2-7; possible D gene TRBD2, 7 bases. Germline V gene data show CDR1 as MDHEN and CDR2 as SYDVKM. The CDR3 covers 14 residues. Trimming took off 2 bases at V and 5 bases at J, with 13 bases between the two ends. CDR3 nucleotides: TGTGCCAGCAGTTTAGGAGGGGGGGTGCACGAGCAGTACTTC. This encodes CASSLGGGVHEQYF.

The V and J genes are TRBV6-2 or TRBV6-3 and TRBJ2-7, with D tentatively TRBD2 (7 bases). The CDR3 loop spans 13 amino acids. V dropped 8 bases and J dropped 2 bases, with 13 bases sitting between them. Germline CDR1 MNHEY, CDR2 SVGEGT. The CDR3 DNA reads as TGTGCCAGCCAGCGGGACATCGCCTACGAGCAGTACTTC. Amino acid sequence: CASQRDIAYEQYF.

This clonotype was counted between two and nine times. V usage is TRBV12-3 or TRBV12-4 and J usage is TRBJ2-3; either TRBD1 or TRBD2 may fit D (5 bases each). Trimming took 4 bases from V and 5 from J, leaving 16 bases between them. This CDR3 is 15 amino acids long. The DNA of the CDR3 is TGTGCCAGCAGTTCCCGGGACCCTAAGGAAGATACGCAGTATTTT. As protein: CASSSRDPKEDTQYF.

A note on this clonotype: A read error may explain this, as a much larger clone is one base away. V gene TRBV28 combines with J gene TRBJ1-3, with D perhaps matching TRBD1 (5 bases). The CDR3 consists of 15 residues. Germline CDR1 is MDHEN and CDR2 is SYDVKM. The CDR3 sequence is CASSAGPSTGNTIHF. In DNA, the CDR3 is TGTGCCAGCAGTGCAGGGCCATCAACTGGAAACACCATACATTTT.

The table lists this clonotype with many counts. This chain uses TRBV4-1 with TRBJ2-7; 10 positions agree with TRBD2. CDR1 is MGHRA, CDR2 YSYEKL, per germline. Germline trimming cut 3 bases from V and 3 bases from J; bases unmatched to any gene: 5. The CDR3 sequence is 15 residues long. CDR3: CASSQEWTSGYEQYF. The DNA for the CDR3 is TGCGCCAGCAGCCAGGAGTGGACTAGCGGCTACGAGCAGTACTTC.

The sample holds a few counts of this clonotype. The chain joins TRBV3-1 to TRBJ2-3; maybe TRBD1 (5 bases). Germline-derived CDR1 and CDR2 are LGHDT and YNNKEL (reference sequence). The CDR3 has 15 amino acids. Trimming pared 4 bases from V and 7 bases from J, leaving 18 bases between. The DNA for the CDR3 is TGTGCCAGCAGCCCAGGGTCCCCTTCCTCGTATACGCAGTATTTT. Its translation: CASSPGSPSSYTQYF.

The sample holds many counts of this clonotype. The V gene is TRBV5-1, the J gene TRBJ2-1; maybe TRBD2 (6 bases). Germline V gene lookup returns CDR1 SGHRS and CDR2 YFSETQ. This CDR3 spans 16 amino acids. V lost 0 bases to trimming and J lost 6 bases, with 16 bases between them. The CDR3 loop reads CASSLDGSLGVNEQFF. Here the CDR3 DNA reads TGCGCCAGCAGCTTGGACGGGAGTCTGGGGGTCAATGAGCAGTTCTTC.

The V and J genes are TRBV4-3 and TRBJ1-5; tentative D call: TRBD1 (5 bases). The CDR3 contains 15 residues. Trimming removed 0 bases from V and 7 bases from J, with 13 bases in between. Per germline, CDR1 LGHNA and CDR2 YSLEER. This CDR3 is CASSQEIGEGQPQHF. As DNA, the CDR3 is TGCGCCAGCAGCCAAGAAATCGGGGAGGGGCAGCCCCAGCATTTT.